These 8 T cell receptor beta chains were all obtained from the same sample, sequenced in a study of CD8 T cells in ankylosing spondylitis. TCRdb independently ran MiXCR on the 5' RACE reads; one entry per CDR3 protein. The data contain about 420,000 distinct CDR3 sequences, about a fifth of them seen just once; the ten biggest clones take up roughly a sixth. Study-level results: Blood of patients with ankylosing spondylitis appeared to be characterized by a TCR beta motif of fewer than 10 highly homologous variants.

Their antigens are not known. The sequenced sample was blood, either unsorted or a sorted T cell fraction (not recorded which). The receptors derive from a male donor with ankylosing spondylitis.

The chain joins TRBV7-3 to TRBJ2-1, with 7 bases aligning to TRBD2. CDR3 length: 15 residues. V gave up 4 bases and J gave up 0 bases; unmatched junction bases: 3. CDR1 and CDR2 from the germline V gene are SGHTA and FQGTGA. CDR3 loop: CASSSQRGSYNEQFF. The CDR3, as DNA: TGTGCCAGCAGCTCCCAGCGGGGCTCCTACAATGAGCAGTTCTTC.

This clonotype was seen a few times. The V gene is TRBV19, the J gene TRBJ2-1, with D perhaps matching TRBD1 or TRBD2 (5 bases each). Trimming left V 2 bases short and J 5 bases short, with 16 bases between. This CDR3 spans 16 amino acids. Germline CDR1 reads LNHDA; CDR2 reads SQIVND (reference sequence). The CDR3 region is CASSISLGWGHNEQFF. DNA of the CDR3: TGTGCCAGTAGTATATCATTGGGGTGGGGACACAATGAGCAGTTCTTC.

The chain links TRBV20-1 to TRBJ1-5; D not certain. Germline values: CDR1 DFQATT, CDR2 SNEGSKA (reference sequence). The CDR3 covers 15 residues. Deletions cut 4 bases from V and 0 bases from J, with 13 bases between. The CDR3 nucleotides are TGCAGTGCTATGACCCGACATCTTAGCAATCAGCCCCAGCATTTT. This codes for CSAMTRHLSNQPQHF.

This clonotype came up many times. This chain joins TRBV29-1 and TRBJ2-1, with 15 bases that match TRBD2. V lost 5 bases to trimming and J lost 4 bases; unmatched junction nucleotides: 6. CDR3 length equals 16 residues. The V gene's germline CDR1 is SQVTM and CDR2 ANQGSEA. The CDR3 sequence: CSVPPGTSGRYNEQFF. The CDR3 nucleotides are TGCAGCGTTCCACCGGGGACTAGCGGGAGGTACAATGAGCAGTTCTTC.

This clonotype has just a few counts. The chain joins TRBV12-3 or TRBV12-4 to TRBJ2-4; D is unresolved. The CDR3 length is 13 residues. With 1 base removed from V and 8 bases from J, the gap between germline ends came to 9 bases. The CDR3 sequence is CASSLGVWDIQYF. CDR3 nucleotide sequence: TGTGCCAGCAGTTTAGGCGTGTGGGACATTCAGTACTTC.

The rearrangement joins TRBV29-1 to TRBJ2-1; no reliable D call. This CDR3 comprises 12 residues. Trimming took 7 bases from V and 5 from J, leaving 12 bases between them. CDR1 and CDR2 (germline): SQVTM, ANQGSEA. The CDR3 bases are TGCAGCGGCGGATGGGGAAACAATGAGCAGTTCTTC. It specifies CSGGWGNNEQFF.

There are a few counts of this clonotype. The chain recombines TRBV28 with TRBJ1-3, with D uncertain. V dropped 0 bases and J dropped 2 bases, with 11 bases sitting between them. The CDR3 covers 16 residues. Germline CDR1 reads MDHEN; CDR2 reads SYDVKM. The CDR3 loop reads CASSLWRGLTGNTIYF. CDR3 sequence (DNA): TGTGCCAGCAGTTTATGGCGAGGGCTCACTGGAAACACCATATATTTT. The variable domain in full, completed from reference TRBV28 and TRBJ1-3, reads DVKVTQSSRYLVKRTGEKVFLECVQDMDHENMFWYRQDPGLGLRLIYFSYDVKMKEKGDIPEGYSVSREKKERFSLILESASTNQTSMYLCASSLWRGLTGNTIYFGEGSWLTVV.

The V call is TRBV6-5, the J call TRBJ2-1, with D perhaps TRBD2 (6 bases). V lost 2 bases to trimming and J lost 4 bases, with 15 bases between them. Germline V gives CDR1 MNHEY, CDR2 SVGAGI. The CDR3 sequence is 16 residues long. CDR3 in DNA: TGTGCCAGCAGTTACGTCGCGGGAACGTATTACAATGAGCAGTTCTTC. Its protein is CASSYVAGTYYNEQFF.